This T cell receptor beta chain was sequenced in a study of T cells after yellow fever vaccination. V gave up 1 base and J gave up 7 bases, with 7 bases separating them. Germline assignment: CDR1 GTSNPN and CDR2 SVGIG (reference sequence). CDR3 length equals 12 residues. Many counts were recorded for this clonotype. TCRdb re-called the 5' RACE reads through MiXCR, storing one row per CDR3 protein. The sample records 170,000 or so distinct CDR3 sequences, 6.2% being singletons. The receptor was derived from a man younger than 30 who received the YFV17D yellow fever vaccine. The rearrangement links TRBV30 to TRBJ2-2, with D uncertain. The sample consisted of CD4+ T cells sorted from PBMCs, taken on the day of the first yellow fever vaccination. For the CDR3, the DNA is TGTGCCTGGAGTGCGTTGTTCGGGGAGCTGTTTTTT. Its protein product is CAWSALFGELFF.